The 13 T cell receptor beta chains in this list originate from one sample, sequenced in a study of cytomegalovirus exposure and HLA in healthy donors. Primers: 60 Vbeta forward and 13 Jbeta reverse. The data were produced by immunoSEQ multiplex PCR, yet TCRdb's version contains in-frame clones alone and is incomplete. This sample has 110,000 to 150,000 clones; 65% to 85% occur once, and the top ten carry 6.5% to 9%. Sequencing was carried out using PBMCs. These receptors were taken from a man between 25 and 39 years old in good health and CMV-seronegative.

The chain recombines TRBV10-1 with TRBJ2-1; 9 nucleotides line up with TRBD2. The CDR3 runs 16 residues. Germline loops: CDR1 WNHNN, CDR2 SYGVQD (reference sequence). Unmatched junction bases numbered 6, after V lost 5 bases and J lost 1 base. The CDR3 is CASSPLSGSSYNEQFF. CDR3 nucleotides: TGCGCCAGCAGTCCTCTTAGCGGGAGTTCCTACAATGAGCAGTTCTTC.

The rearrangement joins TRBV7-6 to TRBJ1-1; 7 positions match TRBD1. The CDR3 length is 15 residues. The V and J ends lost 5 bases and 1 base, in that order; junction bases with no gene match: 7. The V gene's germline CDR1 is SGHVS and CDR2 FNYEAQ. CDR3 loop: CASSHTRDRNTEAFF. In DNA, the CDR3 is TGTGCCAGCAGCCACACGAGGGACAGGAACACTGAAGCTTTCTTT.

The chain couples TRBV27 to TRBJ2-1; TRBD2 aligns across 8 bases. V gave up 0 bases and J gave up 7 bases; unmatched junction bases: 5. Looked up from germline, CDR1 is MNHEY and CDR2 is SMNVEV (reference sequence). This CDR3 is 15 amino acids long. CDR3 sequence: CASSLSPGLVNEQFF. CDR3 in DNA: TGTGCCAGCAGTTTATCTCCGGGACTAGTTAATGAGCAGTTCTTC.

The chain employs TRBV23-1 and TRBJ1-2; D gene unclear. TRBV23-1 is classed as an ORF, of uncertain function. V was trimmed by 4 bases and J by 4 bases, leaving 16 bases between them. The CDR3 is made up of 15 amino acids. CDR3 sequence: CASSLDRELSYGYTF. The CDR3 DNA reads TGCGCCAGCAGTCTTGACCGGGAGCTCTCCTATGGCTACACCTTC.

V is TRBV12-1 and J is TRBJ1-5; the DNA was not compared with TRBD1, the D call given in the table. TRBV12-1 is recorded as a pseudogene. The CDR3 runs 16 residues. CDR3 amino acids: CASSFKGQGVNQPQHF. CDR3 in DNA: TGTGCCAGCAGCTTCAAGGGACAGGGTGTAAATCAGCCCCAGCATTTT.

V and J are TRBV23-1 and TRBJ2-7, with 7 nucleotides matching TRBD1. TRBV23-1 carries the ORF label, with uncertain function. The CDR3 length is 18 residues. V lost 2 bases to trimming and J lost 1 base; unmatched junction nucleotides: 14. The CDR3 region has the DNA TGCGCCAGCAGTCAAAACCCCTACGACAGGGCTCGGTCCTACGAGCAGTACTTC. Protein product: CASSQNPYDRARSYEQYF.

The table lists this clone with a count of one. V gene TRBV7-9 combines with J gene TRBJ2-7; the D gene is possibly TRBD2 (5 bases). V lost 5 bases, J lost 2 bases, and 10 bases lay in between. CDR3 size: 13 residues. Germline V gene data show CDR1 as SEHNR and CDR2 as FQNEAQ (reference sequence). The DNA for the CDR3 is TGTGCCAGCAGCCCCCCGGGGACCTACGAGCAGTACTTC. Its translation is CASSPPGTYEQYF.

The chain is built from TRBV11-2 and TRBJ2-1; 7 nucleotides agree with TRBD2. Germline V gene sequence: CDR1 SGHAT, CDR2 FQNNGV. This CDR3 has 15 residues. Trimming removed 1 base from V and 10 bases from J; junction bases left unmatched: 10. Here the CDR3 reads CASSLALGGIREQFF. The DNA for the CDR3 is TGTGCCAGCAGCTTAGCTCTGGGGGGGATCAGAGAGCAGTTCTTC. Drawing the rest from reference TRBV11-2 and TRBJ2-1, the complete variable domain is EAGVAQSPRYKIIEKRQSVAFWCNPISGHATLYWYQQILGQGPKLLIQFQNNGVVDDSQLPKDRFSAERLKGVDSTLKIQPAKLEDSAVYLCASSLALGGIREQFFGPGTRLTVL.

This chain's CDR3 is CASSLGRSSGNTIYF. CDR3 coding DNA: TGTGCCAGCAGCTTAGGGCGGAGCTCTGGAAACACCATATATTTT. The rearrangement links TRBV7-8 to TRBJ1-3, with D uncertain. Trimming removed 1 base at V and 0 bases at J, with 7 bases between. CDR1 is SGHVS, CDR2 FQNEAQ, per germline. The CDR3 runs to 15 residues.

The V gene is TRBV25-1, the J gene TRBJ1-1, with 9 bases matching TRBD1. The CDR3 contains 13 residues. The germline CDR1 and CDR2 sequences are MGHDK and SYGVNS. V was clipped by 11 bases and J by 5 bases; unmatched bases: 9. The CDR3 bases are TGTGCCGCTGGGAAACAGGGGGCGACTGAAGCTTTCTTT. Amino acid sequence: CAAGKQGATEAFF.

This clone was seen only once. A read error may account for a junction end that differs from germline. V is TRBV29-1 and J is TRBJ2-6, with TRBD1 matching 10 bases. CDR1 and CDR2 from the germline V gene are SQVTM and ANQGSEA. This CDR3 is 16 amino acids long. CDR3 region: CSTRQGAGGGANGLTF. CDR3 sequence (DNA): TGCAGCACCCGACAGGGGGCCGGCGGTGGGGCCAACGGCCTGACTTTC. The full variable domain, with the rest looked up from reference TRBV29-1 and TRBJ2-6, is SAVISQKPSRDICQRGTSLTIQCQVDSQVTMMFWYRQQPGQSLTLIATANQGSEATYESGFVIDKFPISRPNLTFSTLTVSNMSPEDSSIYLCSTRQGAGGGANGLTFGAGSRLTVL.

This clone has just one count. The chain combines TRBV7-9 with TRBJ1-1; D perhaps matches TRBD1 (5 bases). The CDR3 has 13 amino acids. Germline V CDR1 and CDR2: SEHNR, FQNEAQ (reference sequence). The V end was cut by 5 bases, the J end by 3 bases, with 10 bases between. The CDR3 bases are TGTGCCAGCAGCGTAAGGGGTCACACTGAAGCTTTCTTT. This sequence encodes CASSVRGHTEAFF.

V and J are TRBV9 and TRBJ1-2; TRBD1 matches at 7 bases. The CDR3 has 15 amino acids. Germline V gene sequence: CDR1 SGDLS, CDR2 YYNGEE. With V trimmed by 0 bases and J by 4 bases, 6 bases remained unmatched. CDR3 amino acids: CASSVGRTGAYGYTF. CDR3 DNA: TGTGCCAGCAGCGTAGGTCGGACAGGAGCCTATGGCTACACCTTC.